This T cell receptor (beta chain) stems from a study of blood T cell repertoires in COVID-19. Repertoires were generated with immunoSEQ multiplex PCR, while TCRdb's copy carries only in-frame clones and drops some. This sample has over 70,000 clones, with over 60% found just once. The germline gives CDR1 MDHEN, CDR2 SYDVKM. This CDR3 spans 15 amino acids. The J segment lost 7 bases and the V segment lost 2 bases, leaving 9 bases of the junction unmatched. The sequence came from a woman of 80 years or more with active or convalescent COVID-19. The specimen was peripheral blood. V is TRBV28 and J is TRBJ1-1, with 8 bases matching TRBD1. The CDR3 spells CASSLTPDRGNEAFF. The CDR3 region has the DNA TGTGCCAGCAGTTTAACCCCCGACAGGGGCAATGAAGCTTTCTTT.